This T cell receptor (beta chain) was observed in a study of tumor-infiltrating lymphocytes in primary liver carcinoma. Turning to the study itself: The patients had histopathologically diagnosed primary liver carcinoma, and their disease was treated by surgical resection. Study-level findings and limits: Overlap in tumor-adjacent and tumor-blood pairs fell below that of tumor region pairs. Since the samples were bulk and unsorted, the CD4+ and CD8+ repertoires were not compared.

TCR beta cDNA was reverse-transcribed from 500 ng of total RNA. The reaction used a constant-region primer and ProtoScript II reverse transcriptase. Investigators got TCR beta libraries out of three nested multiplex PCR rounds, done with slightly modified ARM-PCR. In the first two PCR rounds, TRBV1-TRBV30 forward primers were paired with a C-beta reverse primer, and each round lasted around 10 cycles. TCRdb re-analysed the multiplex PCR reads in MiXCR, keeping a single row per CDR3 protein. The table records 330,000 or so distinct CDR3 sequences, less than 70% of them present only once. This clonotype has just a few counts. The antigen remains undetermined. A much larger clone lies a single base off, so this may be a read error. The study extracted blood RNA from unsorted whole blood and also extracted germline DNA. A four-milliliter peripheral blood sample was collected before surgery. The CDR3 extends over 15 amino acids. Germline CDR1 MNHEY, CDR2 SVGEGT.

This clonotype was obtained from a man aged 35-49 years with primary liver carcinoma and hepatitis B virus infection. V gene TRBV6-2 or TRBV6-3 combines with J gene TRBJ2-7; 10 bases map to TRBD2. Source material: peripheral blood. The CDR3 protein is CVSRKMASGSYEQYF. The CDR3 nucleotides read TGTGTCAGCAGAAAAATGGCTAGCGGGAGCTACGAGCAGTACTTC.